The clone carrying this T cell receptor (beta chain) was counted a few times. Antigen specificity is unknown. This entry is derived from a study of cytomegalovirus exposure and HLA in healthy donors. Study-level background: Early on, a data release was issued that held approximately 92 million unique TCRs from HLA-typed donors. Notes on the study in general: A cluster of highly shared sequence variants was likely a sequencing artifact. The authors excluded some V segments, including TRBV6-2 and TRBV6-3, as indistinguishable.

This CDR3 is 16 amino acids long. Trimming took off 4 bases at V and 3 bases at J, with 18 bases between the two ends. Germline loops: CDR1 KGHSH, CDR2 LQKENI. Amplification used 60 Vbeta primers and 13 Jbeta primers. Data came from immunoSEQ multiplex PCR; TCRdb stores just in-frame clones and leaves some out. The sample lists about 120,000 clones; roughly 79% were seen once. The V and J genes are TRBV18 and TRBJ1-2; D is perhaps TRBD1 (6 bases). This clonotype originated in a woman in her twenties or thirties in good health and CMV-seronegative. The sequencing sample was made of PBMCs. CDR3 sequence reads: CASSLSPQGMDYGYTF. In nucleotides, the CDR3 is TGTGCCAGCTCACTTAGTCCCCAGGGGATGGACTATGGCTACACCTTC.